This TCR beta chain is from a study of CD8+ T cells in alopecia areata. Study conclusions and caveats: Normal scalp had lower clonality than lesional scalp, with alopecia totalis/universalis lesions showing this most strongly.

Treatment denoted: oral pan-JAK inhibitor, 5-10 mg twice daily. Worth noting for this clone: Its antigen is as yet unknown.

Following RNA extraction, reverse transcription yielded cDNA that acted as the sequencing template. The method was immunoSEQ multiplex PCR; TCRdb's version includes in-frame clones alone and lacks a portion of them. Of some 190,000 clones detected, less than 65% appear once; the ten largest clones hold approximately 1%. The receptor was derived from a human donor with alopecia areata. Sequencing used CD4+ T cells sorted from blood, obtained at week 24, from a patient treated with tofacitinib.

CDR3 region: CASSRRLAGRQETQYF. Written as DNA, the CDR3 is TGTGCCAGCAGCCGCCGACTAGCGGGGCGACAAGAGACCCAGTACTTC. The chain employs TRBV5-4 and TRBJ2-5; 11 bases map to TRBD2. The V and J ends lost 4 bases and 2 bases, in that order; junction bases with no gene match: 7. CDR3 length: 16 amino acids. Germline V gives CDR1 SGHNT, CDR2 YYREEE (reference sequence).